A single T cell receptor (beta chain) is shown here with its context. The antigen is unknown. The assay was immunoSEQ multiplex PCR, and TCRdb's table has in-frame clones only and misses some. The sample lists approximately 25,000 clones, about nine tenths seen once, with about 7% in the top ten. The entry originates in a study of T cells in localized non-small cell lung cancer. Study-level points and caveats: Heterogeneity is still possible, as just one tumor region was sequenced. Uninvolved nearby lung showed the greatest T cell clonality, exceeding that found in tumor. Across samples, adjacent lung featured a median roughly 50 of the top 100 tumor clones.

The CDR3 sequence is 13 residues long. Trimming cost V 6 bases and J 7 bases, with 10 bases left between them. CDR1 and CDR2 (germline): MDHEN, SYDVKM. The receptor comes from a woman aged 35 to 70 with stage I lung adenocarcinoma. The sequencing here drew on peripheral blood, taken before any cancer treatment. The chain carries TRBV28 and TRBJ1-6; D gene uncertain. CDR3 sequence (DNA): TGTGCCAGCAGGCAAACCCTCAATTCACCCCTCCACTTT. Its protein product is CASRQTLNSPLHF.